The T cell receptor (beta chain) under discussion was sequenced for a study of blood T cells in healthy people across ages (dated by TCRdb to between 2014 and 2017). The study in broad terms: In model experiments, roughly one uniquely barcoded TCR beta cDNA molecule per two T cells was captured by template switching. Two additional independent replicas of 1 million unique cDNA reads from the same blood draw were analyzed for two donors (one aged 18 to 30 and one aged 80 or older). To avoid experimental bias, donors of different ages were randomly spread across the sequencing lanes. The study measured age-related changes in TCR beta repertoire diversity using deep sequencing normalized with unique cDNA molecular identifiers. The donors were divided into four age groups: young (average about 15 years), middle-aged (approximately 39), aged (about 56) and long-lived (around 87).

There are a few counts of this clonotype. Its antigen specificity is not known. There are no base qualities to consult, and no much larger clone falls within one base. The paper's findings and limits, for the study overall: Observed TCR beta diversity per million T cells fell roughly linearly with age, and a significant reduction was already apparent by age approximately 40. Compared with the aged group, more naive CD4+ T cells, fewer expanded clones and increased TCR diversity were shown by the long-lived group, suggesting age selection. The CMV infection status of donors was not known, potentially confounding age-related changes in expanded clonotypes. Estimates of total diversity based on one million sequenced T cells were considered lower bounds and underestimates. The percentage of naive T cells measured by flow cytometry correlated strongly with observed TCR beta diversity. Since profiling was done on bulk unsorted PBMCs, naive and antigen-experienced compartments could not be conclusively compared.

The 39 donors, aged about 6 to 90 years, were systemically healthy Caucasian individuals from Russia. Each donor gave approximately 9.4 milliliters of peripheral blood, drawn into EDTA-treated Vacutainer tubes. Ficoll-Paque density-gradient centrifugation was used to isolate PBMCs, with at least 6 million obtained per sample. Total RNA, at least 6 micrograms per sample, was extracted from PBMCs with Trizol reagent. For every donor, an aliquot of PBMCs went through flow cytometry to measure the percentages of naive CD45RAhigh/CD27high T cells. Relative to germline, V is 2 bases shorter and J is 1 base shorter, with 14 bases between their ends. Inclusive of the bounding cysteine and phenylalanine, the CDR3 is 16 residues long. CDR3 DNA is the only sequence kept; it has 48 bases, read in frame from the first base. Library creation used 5' RACE. Data came from an Illumina HiSeq 2500. A second roughly 7 to 11 cycle PCR used a sample-barcoded 5' primer and a J-beta primer mix. Each TCR beta cDNA molecule received a unique molecular identifier from a template-switch 5' adaptor carrying 12 random nucleotides. Each sample yielded at least 2.5 million CDR3-containing paired-end reads. All of the RNA was converted into first-strand cDNA using the Mint cDNA synthesis kit, with a TRBC-specific oligonucleotide serving as the primer. Following uracil-DNA glycosylase treatment, a first 18-cycle PCR with universal primers M1SS and BC2_uni_R was performed on all cDNA. Turning to the authors' computational methods: Each sample was normalized by randomly selecting 1 million high-quality reads, each carrying a distinct molecular identifier. Reads with shared molecular identifiers were discarded instead of being binned into consensus sequences. CDR3 identification, clonotype clustering and error correction used MiTCR with a Q25 quality threshold and the strictest error-elimination algorithm. A nonparametric unseen species model with Euler transformation was used to estimate lower-bound total TCR beta diversity. TCRdb trimmed the raw reads at Q25, called clones with MiXCR and kept productive beta chains. Under each unique CDR3 protein, matching rows form one entry showing the most common genes and DNA. The V and J calls were not made by the authors but by TCRdb's processing. The sample contains about 1.7 million distinct CDR3 sequences, approximately 28% of them found a single time. The ten top clones hold 7.7% of the sample.

The sequence was collected from a woman aged 30 to 39 in good health. Sequenced material: blood. Recombination linked TRBV12-3 or TRBV12-4 to TRBJ2-5; the D gene assignment is ambiguous. The CDR3 is CASSLRSGARQETQYF. The DNA reads TGTGCCAGCAGTTTACGGTCAGGTGCACGCCAAGAGACCCAGTACTTC.